This T cell receptor (beta chain) was observed in a study of human T cells and chemical hapten exposure. Overall study: Cases of alopecia areata, totalis or universalis occurred in a predominantly female patient group. Variation in per-sample TCR yields came mainly from small pooled library volume differences. Study observations and caveats: Significantly more large CDR3 similarity clusters were formed by expanded TCRs than by controls.

The CDR3 loop spans 13 amino acids. Deletions cut 6 bases from V and 0 bases from J, with 9 bases between. Remarks on this clonotype: Its antigen remains unidentified.

TCRdb recomputed calls from the RACE reads with MiXCR, one row per CDR3 protein. Here the sample spans around 100,000 distinct CDR3 sequences, about 10% being singletons. Time point noted: patch test 1, 2 weeks after DPC sensitization. Treatment described: therapeutic diphenylcyclopropenone sensitization with weekly scalp DPC. Patients had alopecia, were aged 18 to 70, and were not pregnant. This sequence joins TRBV12-3 or TRBV12-4 and TRBJ2-7; weak D call: TRBD1 (5 bases). The material sequenced was whole blood, taken in connection with sensitization to the hapten diphenylcyclopropenone (DPC). This clonotype originated in a woman aged 35 to 49 with alopecia areata. Some clones in this sample may be carry-over from other donors' samples. This CDR3 reads CASRGPSSYEQYF. CDR3 nucleotide sequence: TGTGCCAGCAGGGGGCCAAGCTCCTACGAGCAGTACTTC.